This T cell receptor (beta chain) was captured by sequencing in a study of spatial heterogeneity in lung cancer. Whole-study context: A consistent excess of beta-chain over alpha-chain sequences was detected. Raw reads contained each unique TCR and UMI combination more than ten times on average.

This clonotype was found many times. TCRdb called the 5' RACE reads again in MiXCR, with one record for every CDR3 protein. The sample lists roughly 4,300 distinct CDR3 sequences; roughly 9.8% were seen once. V lost 4 bases and J lost 1, with 14 bases in between. Germline assignment: CDR1 LNHNV and CDR2 YYDKDF (reference sequence). This CDR3 region has 16 residues. As for time point: sample taken at primary tumor resection. No cells were sorted before sequencing. The whole RNA sequenced was extracted from tumor, nontumor lung or frozen PBMC. The chain couples TRBV15 to TRBJ2-1; weak D call: TRBD1 (6 bases). This specimen was PBMCs, taken at surgery. This TCR was sampled from a male donor with early-stage non-small cell lung cancer. CDR3 sequence reads: CATSMTGPSSYNEQFF. Here the CDR3 DNA reads TGTGCCACCAGCATGACAGGCCCCTCTTCCTACAATGAGCAGTTCTTC.